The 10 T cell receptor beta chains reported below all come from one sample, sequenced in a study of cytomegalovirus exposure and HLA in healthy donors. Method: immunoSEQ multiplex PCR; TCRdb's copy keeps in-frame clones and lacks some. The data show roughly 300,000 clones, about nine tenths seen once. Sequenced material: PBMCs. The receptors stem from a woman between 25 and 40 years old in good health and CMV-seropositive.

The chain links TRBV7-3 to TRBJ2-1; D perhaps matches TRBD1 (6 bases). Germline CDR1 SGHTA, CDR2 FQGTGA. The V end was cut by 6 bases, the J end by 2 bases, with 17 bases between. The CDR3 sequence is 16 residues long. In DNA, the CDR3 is TGTGCCAGCAGTGAGGGGGTCTCCCGGGCCTACAATGAGCAGTTCTTC. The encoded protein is CASSEGVSRAYNEQFF. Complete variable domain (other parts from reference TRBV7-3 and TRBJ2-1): GAGVSQTPSNKVTEKGKYVELRCDPISGHTALYWYRQSLGQGPEFLIYFQGTGAADDSGLPNDRFFAVRPEGSVSTLKIQRTERGDSAVYLCASSEGVSRAYNEQFFGPGTRLTVL.

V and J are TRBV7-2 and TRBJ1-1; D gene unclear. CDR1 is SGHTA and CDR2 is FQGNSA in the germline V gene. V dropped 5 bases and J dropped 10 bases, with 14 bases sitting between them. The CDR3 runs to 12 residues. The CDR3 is CASSPPGRPAFF. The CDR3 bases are TGTGCCAGCAGCCCCCCTGGGAGGCCAGCTTTCTTT.

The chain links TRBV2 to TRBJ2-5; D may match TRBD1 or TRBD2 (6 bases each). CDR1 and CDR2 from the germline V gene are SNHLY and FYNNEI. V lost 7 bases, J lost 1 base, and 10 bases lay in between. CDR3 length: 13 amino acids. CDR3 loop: CASMGGPQETQYF. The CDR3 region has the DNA TGTGCCAGCATGGGGGGCCCCCAAGAGACCCAGTACTTC.

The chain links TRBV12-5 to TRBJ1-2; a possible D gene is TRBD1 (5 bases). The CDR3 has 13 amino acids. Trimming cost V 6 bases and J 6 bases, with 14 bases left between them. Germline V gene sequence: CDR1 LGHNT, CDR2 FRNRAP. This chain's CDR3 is CASGGTPFDGYTF. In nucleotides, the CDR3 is TGTGCTAGTGGCGGGACTCCCTTTGATGGCTACACCTTC. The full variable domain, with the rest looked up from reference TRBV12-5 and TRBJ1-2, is DARVTQTPRHKVTEMGQEVTMRCQPILGHNTVFWYRQTMMQGLELLAYFRNRAPLDDSGMPKDRFSAEMPDATLATLKIQPSEPRDSAVYFCASGGTPFDGYTFGSGTRLTVV.

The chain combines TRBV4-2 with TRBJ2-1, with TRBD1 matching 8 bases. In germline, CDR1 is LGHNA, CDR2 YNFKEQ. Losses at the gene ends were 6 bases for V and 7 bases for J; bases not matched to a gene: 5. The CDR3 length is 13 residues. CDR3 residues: CASSYTGGNEQFF. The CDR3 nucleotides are TGTGCCAGCAGTTACACAGGGGGGAATGAGCAGTTCTTC.

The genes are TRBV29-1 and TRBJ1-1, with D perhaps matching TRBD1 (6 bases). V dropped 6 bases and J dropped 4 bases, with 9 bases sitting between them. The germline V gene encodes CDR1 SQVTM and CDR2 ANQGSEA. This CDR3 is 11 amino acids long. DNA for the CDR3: TGCAGCGTCCCAGGGGCCACTGAAGCTTTCTTT. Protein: CSVPGATEAFF.

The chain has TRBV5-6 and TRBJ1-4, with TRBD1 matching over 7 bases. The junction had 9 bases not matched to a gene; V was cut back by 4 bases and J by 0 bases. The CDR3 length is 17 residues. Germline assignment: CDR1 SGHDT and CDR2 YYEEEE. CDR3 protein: CASSLYPGTATNEKLFF. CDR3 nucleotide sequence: TGTGCCAGCAGCCTGTACCCCGGGACAGCAACTAATGAAAAACTGTTTTTT.

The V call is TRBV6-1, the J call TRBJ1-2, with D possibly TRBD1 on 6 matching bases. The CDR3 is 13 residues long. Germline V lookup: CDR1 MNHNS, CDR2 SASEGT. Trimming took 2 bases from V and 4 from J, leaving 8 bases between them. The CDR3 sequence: CASSETGPYGYTF. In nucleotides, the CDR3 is TGTGCCAGCAGTGAAACAGGGCCCTATGGCTACACCTTC.

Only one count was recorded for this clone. CDR3 in DNA: TGTGCCAGCAGTTTTGAGGGGCCCGGTGTTCAGCCCCAGCATTTT. Translating it yields CASSFEGPGVQPQHF. The rearrangement joins TRBV27 to TRBJ1-5; D may be TRBD1 (5 bases). The CDR3 runs 15 residues. Germline V gene sequence: CDR1 MNHEY, CDR2 SMNVEV (reference sequence). Trimming took 3 bases from V and 6 from J, leaving 15 bases between them.

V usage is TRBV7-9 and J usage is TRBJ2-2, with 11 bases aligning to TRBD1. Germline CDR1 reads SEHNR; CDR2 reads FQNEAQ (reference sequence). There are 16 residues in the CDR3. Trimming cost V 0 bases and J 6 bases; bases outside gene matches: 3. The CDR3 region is CASSLAGQGESGELFF. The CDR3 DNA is TGTGCCAGCAGCTTAGCGGGACAGGGGGAGTCCGGGGAGCTGTTTTTT.